These 18 T cell receptor beta chains share one sample of origin, sequenced in a study of cytomegalovirus exposure and HLA in healthy donors. PCR used 60 Vbeta primers and 13 Jbeta primers. Data came from immunoSEQ multiplex PCR; TCRdb stores just in-frame clones and leaves some out. The sample totals roughly 120,000 clones; its top ten clones hold 1%. Material for sequencing was PBMCs. The receptors come from a man aged 18 to 35 in good health and CMV-seronegative.

The gene calls are TRBV30 and TRBJ1-4, with D hard to call. The germline gives CDR1 GTSNPN, CDR2 SVGIG (reference sequence). Between the trimmed V and J ends, which lost 5 bases and 11 bases, there was a span of 21 bases. The CDR3 is 14 residues long. In DNA form, the CDR3 reads TGTGCCTGGGGCCCTGGGCGAGCGGCAGCGAAACTGTTTTTT. This translates into CAWGPGRAAAKLFF.

The rearrangement links TRBV7-9 to TRBJ2-1; D is possibly TRBD2 (6 bases). V lost 4 bases to trimming and J lost 9 bases, with 10 bases between them. This CDR3 contains 12 residues. The V gene's germline CDR1 is SEHNR and CDR2 FQNEAQ (reference sequence). The CDR3 DNA follows: TGTGCCAGCAGCTCCGAGGGAGGTGAGCAGTTCTTC. It codes for CASSSEGGEQFF.

The chain couples TRBV10-3 to TRBJ1-3; D is undetermined. The CDR3 is made up of 13 amino acids. Germline V CDR1 and CDR2: ENHRY, SYGVKD. Between the trimmed V and J ends, which lost 8 bases and 3 bases, there was a span of 11 bases. CDR3 sequence (DNA): TGTGCCATCGGGCGGGATGGTGGAAACACCATATATTTT. Its protein product is CAIGRDGGNTIYF.

V is TRBV7-9 and J is TRBJ2-1, with D possibly being TRBD2 (6 bases). Germline loops: CDR1 SEHNR, CDR2 FQNEAQ (reference sequence). The CDR3 is made up of 14 amino acids. V shed 5 bases and J shed 9 bases, with 17 bases lying between them. The CDR3 loop is CASSPLAGPREQFF. The CDR3 region has the DNA TGTGCCAGCAGCCCGTTGGCGGGACCTCGTGAGCAGTTCTTC.

The CDR3 DNA sequence: TGCGCCAGCAGTGGACAGGCTTATGGCTACACCTTC. It codes for CASSGQAYGYTF. V is TRBV23-1 and J is TRBJ1-2; 7 bases match TRBD1. TRBV23-1 is given ORF status, its function remaining uncertain. V lost 5 bases and J lost 5; bases outside the gene matches: 2. The CDR3 is 12 amino acids.

This chain uses TRBV6-4 with TRBJ1-5; tentative D call: TRBD1 (5 bases). The V end lost 6 bases, the J end lost 5 bases, and 17 bases lay between the germline ends. The CDR3 is made up of 15 amino acids. CDR1 is MRHNA, CDR2 SNTAGT, per germline. The CDR3 sequence is CASRMDTWTDQPQHF. The CDR3 nucleotides read TGTGCCAGCAGAATGGACACCTGGACGGATCAGCCCCAGCATTTT.

V and J are TRBV6-6 and TRBJ2-1; D unresolved. V gave up 8 bases and J gave up 0 bases, with 11 bases separating them. The CDR3 length is 14 residues. Germline CDR1 is MNHNY and CDR2 is SVGAGI (reference sequence). The chain's CDR3 is CASGSSNSYNEQFF. Here the CDR3 DNA reads TGTGCCAGCGGTTCATCTAACTCCTACAATGAGCAGTTCTTC.

The V call is TRBV18, the J call TRBJ2-1; 8 bases agree with TRBD1. Germline trimming cut 1 base from V and 4 bases from J; bases unmatched to any gene: 9. Germline CDR1 reads KGHSH; CDR2 reads LQKENI. The CDR3 is made up of 17 amino acids. The CDR3: CASSPLPGTGYYNEQFF. The CDR3, as DNA: TGTGCCAGCTCACCACTACCCGGGACAGGATATTACAATGAGCAGTTCTTC.

This rearrangement joins TRBV6-6 to TRBJ2-5, with TRBD2 matching over 8 bases. The J call may not be correct, given that the DNA end is closer to TRBJ2-7. There are 14 residues in the CDR3. Germline V gene data show CDR1 as MNHNY and CDR2 as SVGAGI (reference sequence). The chain's CDR3 is CASSYGRGGNEQYF. The CDR3 DNA reads TGTGCCAGCAGTTACGGTCGGGGGGGCAACGAGCAGTACTTC.

This rearrangement joins TRBV11-1 to TRBJ2-7; 9 bases agree with TRBD1. In germline, CDR1 is SGHAT, CDR2 FQDESV (reference sequence). There are 14 residues in the CDR3. The V gene end was trimmed by 4 bases and the J gene end by 3 bases; junction bases not matched to a gene: 4. DNA of the CDR3: TGTGCCAGCAGCTCCGGGACAGGGCTCTACGAGCAGTACTTC. Translation gives CASSSGTGLYEQYF.

V gene TRBV2 combines with J gene TRBJ1-6; weak D call: TRBD1 (6 bases). The germline gives CDR1 SNHLY, CDR2 FYNNEI. CDR3 size: 16 residues. V lost 2 bases to trimming and J lost 9 bases, with 17 bases between them. The CDR3 region has the DNA TGTGCCAGCAGTGAATTATCGGGGGGCAATGGTTCACCCCTCCACTTT. It codes for CASSELSGGNGSPLHF.

The J gene is TRBJ2-1, the V gene TRBV29-1; D might be TRBD1 (5 bases). The germline V and J ends were trimmed by 8 bases and 9 bases, with 17 bases remaining between them. The CDR3 covers 12 residues. Per germline, CDR1 SQVTM and CDR2 ANQGSEA. The DNA for the CDR3 is TGCAGCTTTAAGACAGCCCGCGGTGAGCAGTTCTTC. Translation: CSFKTARGEQFF.

This chain joins TRBV6-1 and TRBJ2-3, with TRBD1 identical over 9 bases. The CDR3 runs 17 residues. Germline V gene lookup returns CDR1 MNHNS and CDR2 SASEGT. The J segment lost 4 bases and the V segment lost 3 bases, leaving 11 bases of the junction unmatched. This CDR3 is CASSELPGTGLADTQYF. The CDR3 DNA sequence: TGTGCCAGCAGTGAGCTCCCCGGGACAGGGCTAGCAGATACGCAGTATTTT.

The rearrangement uses TRBV19 and TRBJ1-1, with D perhaps matching TRBD1 (6 bases). Trimming stripped 4 bases from V and 8 bases from J, with 17 bases between. There are 14 residues in the CDR3. CDR1 is LNHDA and CDR2 is SQIVND in the germline V gene (reference sequence). CDR3 loop: CASSNPGHRTEAFF. DNA for the CDR3: TGTGCCAGTAGTAATCCGGGACACCGAACCGAAGCTTTCTTT.

V and J are TRBV5-1 and TRBJ2-7; TRBD1 aligns across 9 bases. The germline V gene encodes CDR1 SGHRS and CDR2 YFSETQ. The CDR3 consists of 14 residues. Unmatched junction bases numbered 5, after V lost 7 bases and J lost 0 bases. The CDR3 here is CASGMTGGSYEQYF. CDR3 nucleotides: TGCGCCAGCGGAATGACAGGGGGCTCCTACGAGCAGTACTTC.

The rearrangement links TRBV30 to TRBJ2-5; possibly TRBD1 for D (6 bases). The CDR3 runs to 14 residues. Trimming took 2 bases from V and 5 from J, leaving 15 bases between them. Germline V lookup: CDR1 GTSNPN, CDR2 SVGIG (reference sequence). The CDR3 sequence is CAWSLNRVGETQYF. The CDR3 DNA sequence: TGTGCCTGGAGTCTCAACAGGGTTGGCGAGACCCAGTACTTC.

This chain connects TRBV27 to TRBJ1-5; the D is unclear. Germline CDR1 MNHEY, CDR2 SMNVEV (reference sequence). The V end lost 5 bases, the J end lost 0 bases, and 20 bases lay between the germline ends. CDR3 length: 18 residues. CDR3 region: CASSPISLQQPSNQPQHF. The CDR3 region has the DNA TGTGCCAGCAGTCCAATAAGCTTACAGCAGCCTAGCAATCAGCCCCAGCATTTT.

V and J are TRBV27 and TRBJ2-7, with 13 bases fitting TRBD2. From germline, CDR1 is MNHEY and CDR2 SMNVEV (reference sequence). The CDR3 contains 16 residues. The V and J ends lost 4 bases and 6 bases, in that order; junction bases with no gene match: 9. CDR3 in amino acids: CASSSPGLAGKSEQYF. CDR3 DNA sequence: TGTGCCAGCAGTTCACCGGGACTAGCGGGGAAAAGCGAGCAGTACTTC.